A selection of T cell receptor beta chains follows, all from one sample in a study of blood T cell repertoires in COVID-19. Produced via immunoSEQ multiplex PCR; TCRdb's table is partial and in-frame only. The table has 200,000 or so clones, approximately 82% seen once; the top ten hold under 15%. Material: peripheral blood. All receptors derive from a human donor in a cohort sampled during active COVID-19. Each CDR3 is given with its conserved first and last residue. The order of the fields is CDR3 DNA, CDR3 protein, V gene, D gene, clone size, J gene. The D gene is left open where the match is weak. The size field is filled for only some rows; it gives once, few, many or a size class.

cdr3_nt: TGTGCCAGCACCCTAGGAGGCTACGAGCAGTACTTC; cdr3_aa: CASTLGGYEQYF; v_call: TRBV11-2; d_call: -; clone_size: -; j_call: TRBJ2-7
cdr3_nt: TGTGCCAGCAGTAGGACTAGGGGACTCCAAGAGACCCAGTACTTC; cdr3_aa: CASSRTRGLQETQYF; v_call: TRBV28; d_call: TRBD2; clone_size: -; j_call: TRBJ2-5
cdr3_nt: TGCGCCAGCAGCCTGTCCTTAGCGGGAGGGCCGAGGGAGCAGTACTTC; cdr3_aa: CASSLSLAGGPREQYF; v_call: TRBV5-1; d_call: TRBD2; clone_size: -; j_call: TRBJ2-7
cdr3_nt: TGTGCCAGCAGTGTCAGTAATGAAAAACTGTTTTTT; cdr3_aa: CASSVSNEKLFF; v_call: TRBV28; d_call: -; clone_size: -; j_call: TRBJ1-4
cdr3_nt: TGTGCCACCAGGGGGCAGGGTAGGGGCAATCAGCCCCAGCATTTT; cdr3_aa: CATRGQGRGNQPQHF; v_call: TRBV24-1; d_call: -; clone_size: -; j_call: TRBJ1-5
cdr3_nt: TGTGCCACCAGTGATTCAACCCCCTCAGTGGGACAAGGATATGGCTACACCTTC; cdr3_aa: CATSDSTPSVGQGYGYTF; v_call: TRBV24-1; d_call: -; clone_size: -; j_call: TRBJ1-2
cdr3_nt: TGTGCCAGCAGCCCTCAGGGTGGGTATGGCTACACCTTC; cdr3_aa: CASSPQGGYGYTF; v_call: TRBV5-4; d_call: -; clone_size: -; j_call: TRBJ1-2
cdr3_nt: TGTGCCACCAGCAGAGAGAGTCAGACAGGGAGTATCTATGGCTACACCTTC; cdr3_aa: CATSRESQTGSIYGYTF; v_call: TRBV15; d_call: TRBD1; clone_size: -; j_call: TRBJ1-2
cdr3_nt: TGTGCCAGCAGCTTAGAACTAGCGACGGACGAGCAGTACTTC; cdr3_aa: CASSLELATDEQYF; v_call: TRBV7-9; d_call: TRBD2; clone_size: once; j_call: TRBJ2-7
cdr3_nt: TGTGCCAGCTCACCTTTGACTAGCGGTAGCTCCTACAATGAGCAGTTCTTC; cdr3_aa: CASSPLTSGSSYNEQFF; v_call: TRBV18; d_call: TRBD2; clone_size: -; j_call: TRBJ2-1
cdr3_nt: TGTGCCAGCAGCAAAGTCCCAAAGAGGACAGGGGCCACTGAAGCTTTCTTT; cdr3_aa: CASSKVPKRTGATEAFF; v_call: TRBV21-1; d_call: -; clone_size: once; j_call: TRBJ1-1
cdr3_nt: TGCGCCAGCAGTGACCCGGAGGGGAGTCGAGGGCAGTACTTC; cdr3_aa: CASSDPEGSRGQYF; v_call: TRBV10-2; d_call: -; clone_size: -; j_call: TRBJ2-4
cdr3_nt: TGTGCCAGCAGCGCGACAGGGATCGGCAATCAGCCCCAGCATTTT; cdr3_aa: CASSATGIGNQPQHF; v_call: TRBV6-6; d_call: TRBD1; clone_size: -; j_call: TRBJ1-5
cdr3_nt: TGTGCCAGCAGCTTAGAGGGGCTAGCCTACGAGCAGTACTTC; cdr3_aa: CASSLEGLAYEQYF; v_call: TRBV7-2; d_call: -; clone_size: once; j_call: TRBJ2-7
cdr3_nt: TGCGCCAGCAGGACTAGTAATGAGCAGTTCTTC; cdr3_aa: CASRTSNEQFF; v_call: TRBV5-1; d_call: -; clone_size: -; j_call: TRBJ2-1
cdr3_nt: TGTGCCAGCCAGAGGACAGGAAAGTACGAGCAGTACTTC; cdr3_aa: CASQRTGKYEQYF; v_call: TRBV28; d_call: TRBD1; clone_size: once; j_call: TRBJ2-7
cdr3_nt: TGTGCCAGCAGTGAGTATTCCTACGAGCAGTACTTC; cdr3_aa: CASSEYSYEQYF; v_call: TRBV25-1; d_call: -; clone_size: -; j_call: TRBJ2-7
cdr3_nt: TGTGCCAGCAGCCAATGGAGGGGGCCAGGGGAGACCCAGTACTTC; cdr3_aa: CASSQWRGPGETQYF; v_call: TRBV4-2; d_call: -; clone_size: -; j_call: TRBJ2-5
cdr3_nt: TGTGCCAGCAGTGAAGGTGTTAGCGGCGATGAGCAGTACTTC; cdr3_aa: CASSEGVSGDEQYF; v_call: TRBV2; d_call: -; clone_size: -; j_call: TRBJ2-7
cdr3_nt: TGCGCCAGCAGCCAAGGCCTAGCGGACGAGCAGTACTTC; cdr3_aa: CASSQGLADEQYF; v_call: TRBV4-1; d_call: TRBD2; clone_size: -; j_call: TRBJ2-7
cdr3_nt: TGTGCCAGCAGTGAGGGCGAGACCCAGTACTTC; cdr3_aa: CASSEGETQYF; v_call: TRBV2; d_call: -; clone_size: -; j_call: TRBJ2-5
cdr3_nt: TGCGCCAGCAGCTTCGGGTTCAACACTGAAGCTTTCTTT; cdr3_aa: CASSFGFNTEAFF; v_call: TRBV5-1; d_call: -; clone_size: -; j_call: TRBJ1-1
cdr3_nt: TGTGCCAGCAGCCAATCTACAGGGGAAAGCTCCTACGAGCAGTACTTC; cdr3_aa: CASSQSTGESSYEQYF; v_call: TRBV4-2; d_call: TRBD1; clone_size: -; j_call: TRBJ2-7
cdr3_nt: TGTGCCAGCAGCTGGACCGGGACAGGGAGGACAAAACTGTTTTTT; cdr3_aa: CASSWTGTGRTKLFF; v_call: TRBV7-2; d_call: TRBD1; clone_size: many; j_call: TRBJ1-4
cdr3_nt: TGTGCCAGCAGAGGACTAGCGGGAGGGCTGACCTACAATGAGCAGTTCTTC; cdr3_aa: CASRGLAGGLTYNEQFF; v_call: TRBV2; d_call: TRBD2; clone_size: once; j_call: TRBJ2-1
cdr3_nt: TGTGCCAGCAGTTTAGGTAGCGGGAGTCCTCAGTTCTTC; cdr3_aa: CASSLGSGSPQFF; v_call: TRBV12-3/TRBV12-4; d_call: TRBD2; clone_size: few; j_call: TRBJ2-1
cdr3_nt: TGTGCCACCCAGGGGGAAGAGACCCAGTACTTC; cdr3_aa: CATQGEETQYF; v_call: TRBV7-9; d_call: TRBD1; clone_size: -; j_call: TRBJ2-5
cdr3_nt: TGTGCCAGCACCCGCGACTCGCCGAAAAATTCACCCCTCCACTTT; cdr3_aa: CASTRDSPKNSPLHF; v_call: TRBV28; d_call: -; clone_size: -; j_call: TRBJ1-6
cdr3_nt: TGTGCCAGCAGTGTGGGGGGTTACTATGGCTACACCTTC; cdr3_aa: CASSVGGYYGYTF; v_call: TRBV2; d_call: -; clone_size: few; j_call: TRBJ1-2
cdr3_nt: TGTGCCAGCAGTCCAGGACTAGCGGCATACGAGCAGTACTTC; cdr3_aa: CASSPGLAAYEQYF; v_call: TRBV28; d_call: TRBD2; clone_size: -; j_call: TRBJ2-7
cdr3_nt: TGCGCCAGCAGCCAAGAACCAGATGAGCAGTTCTTC; cdr3_aa: CASSQEPDEQFF; v_call: TRBV4-1; d_call: -; clone_size: -; j_call: TRBJ2-1
cdr3_nt: TGTGCCAGCAGCCCCGGGCTAGCGGGCTTCAAGAGCTCCTACGAGCAGTACTTC; cdr3_aa: CASSPGLAGFKSSYEQYF; v_call: TRBV5-6; d_call: TRBD2; clone_size: -; j_call: TRBJ2-7
cdr3_nt: TGTGCCAGCAGCCAGAGGACAGTTTCAGAAAAACTGTTTTTT; cdr3_aa: CASSQRTVSEKLFF; v_call: TRBV2; d_call: -; clone_size: -; j_call: TRBJ1-4
cdr3_nt: TGTGCCAGCAATCCTTCCCACACAGGGGGTGTGGGCAATCAGCCCCAGCATTTT; cdr3_aa: CASNPSHTGGVGNQPQHF; v_call: TRBV28; d_call: TRBD1; clone_size: -; j_call: TRBJ1-5
cdr3_nt: TGTGCCACCAGTGGGCAAAACTCCTACGAGCAGTACTTC; cdr3_aa: CATSGQNSYEQYF; v_call: TRBV24-1; d_call: -; clone_size: -; j_call: TRBJ2-7
cdr3_nt: TGTGCCATCAGTGATAACGGACAGAGCTCCTACGAGCAGTACTTC; cdr3_aa: CAISDNGQSSYEQYF; v_call: TRBV10-3; d_call: -; clone_size: -; j_call: TRBJ2-7
cdr3_nt: TGTGCCAGCAGTGAAGAGGGACTAGCGGGAGGGCAGTTCTTC; cdr3_aa: CASSEEGLAGGQFF; v_call: TRBV2; d_call: TRBD2; clone_size: -; j_call: TRBJ2-1